Presented here are 20 T cell receptor beta chains from one specimen sequenced in a study of spatial heterogeneity in lung cancer (dated by TCRdb to 2018 to 2020). This specimen's time point label, per the study, means: blood at routine non-recurrence follow-up after resection. Receptor libraries were prepared by 5' RACE. The sequencing machine was a NextSeq 500. TCRdb's own reprocessing of the public reads used fastp at Q25 and MiXCR and kept productive beta chains. Every distinct CDR3 protein forms one entry, paired with its most common genes and DNA. This sample comprises roughly 70,000 distinct CDR3 sequences, over 7% of them detected only once. The ten largest clones take up under 2.5% of the sample. The sequenced sample was PBMCs, obtained at follow-up. These receptor sequences come from a female donor with early-stage non-small cell lung cancer.

Concerning this clonotype: With a much larger clone just one base away, this may be a read error. The chain employs TRBV12-3 or TRBV12-4 and TRBJ2-2; D is unresolved. The CDR3 has 14 amino acids. The CDR3 spells CACSQVSNAGELFF. The CDR3 bases are TGTGCCTGCAGCCAAGTCAGCAACGCCGGGGAGCTGTTTTTT.

This clonotype was detected ten times or more. The chain employs TRBV29-1 and TRBJ1-6; the D is unclear. Between the trimmed V and J ends, which lost 5 bases and 8 bases, there was a span of 10 bases. The CDR3 has 12 amino acids. The germline CDR1 and CDR2 sequences are SQVTM and ANQGSEA. CDR3 in DNA: TGCAGCGTTAGACTAGCGGATTCACCCCTCCACTTT. Protein sequence: CSVRLADSPLHF.

This clonotype was detected many times. The J gene is TRBJ2-3, the V gene TRBV7-3, with D uncertain. The CDR3 extends over 14 amino acids. With 0 bases removed from V and 2 bases from J, the gap between germline ends came to 6 bases. The germline V gene has CDR1 SGHTA and CDR2 FQGTGA. CDR3 loop: CASSLTSSTDTQYF. The CDR3 nucleotides read TGTGCCAGCAGCTTAACGTCCTCCACAGATACGCAGTATTTT. Full variable domain (rest looked up from reference TRBV7-3 and TRBJ2-3): GAGVSQTPSNKVTEKGKYVELRCDPISGHTALYWYRQSLGQGPEFLIYFQGTGAADDSGLPNDRFFAVRPEGSVSTLKIQRTERGDSAVYLCASSLTSSTDTQYFGPGTRLTVL.

V usage is TRBV28 and J usage is TRBJ2-7; D might be TRBD2 (5 bases). The CDR3 contains 13 residues. Germline values: CDR1 MDHEN, CDR2 SYDVKM. V lost 5 bases and J lost 4, with 12 bases in between. The CDR3 sequence: CASSPPPGYEQYF. The CDR3 nucleotides read TGTGCCAGCAGTCCACCCCCGGGGTACGAGCAGTACTTC.

This clonotype was counted between two and nine times. V and J are TRBV20-1 and TRBJ2-1; D ambiguous. Trimming cost V 4 bases and J 8 bases, with 9 bases left between them. The CDR3 consists of 11 residues. Germline assignment: CDR1 DFQATT and CDR2 SNEGSKA (reference sequence). In DNA, the CDR3 is TGCAGTGCTATCAAGAGCTATGAGCAGTTCTTC. Encoded protein: CSAIKSYEQFF.

This clonotype has more than one count but fewer than ten. This sequence joins TRBV12-3 or TRBV12-4 and TRBJ2-3; TRBD2 aligns across 13 bases. The V and J ends lost 7 bases and 2 bases, in that order; junction bases with no gene match: 6. This CDR3 is built from 16 residues. The CDR3 loop reads CASILGLAGITDTQYF. CDR3 sequence (DNA): TGTGCCAGCATCCTGGGACTAGCGGGAATCACAGATACGCAGTATTTT.

This clonotype has at least ten counts. The genes are TRBV19 and TRBJ2-7; D not certain. Trimming pared 1 base from V and 3 bases from J, leaving 7 bases between. The CDR3 spans 13 residues. CDR1 is LNHDA, CDR2 SQIVND, per germline (reference sequence). CDR3 nucleotides: TGTGCCAGTAGTATAGGAGGCAGCTACGAGCAGTACTTC. This encodes CASSIGGSYEQYF.

CDR3 nucleotides: TGTGCCAGCAGCTCGTTCTGGGGGGGGGACCGTTCCTACGAGCAGTACTTC. It encodes CASSSFWGGDRSYEQYF. This sequence joins TRBV28 and TRBJ2-7; 7 bases agree with TRBD2. There are 17 residues in the CDR3. The ends lost 6 bases at V and 1 base at J; junction bases unmatched: 15. The germline V gene encodes CDR1 MDHEN and CDR2 SYDVKM. Variable domain in full (rest from reference TRBV28 and TRBJ2-7): DVKVTQSSRYLVKRTGEKVFLECVQDMDHENMFWYRQDPGLGLRLIYFSYDVKMKEKGDIPEGYSVSREKKERFSLILESASTNQTSMYLCASSSFWGGDRSYEQYFGPGTRLTVT.

The rearrangement links TRBV12-3 or TRBV12-4 to TRBJ2-1; D possibly corresponds to TRBD1 (8 bases). Trimming cost V 1 base and J 6 bases, with 19 bases left between them. The CDR3 extends over 17 amino acids. The CDR3 spells CASSLGQGAGESNEQFF. The CDR3 DNA sequence: TGTGCCAGCAGTTTAGGGCAGGGGGCGGGGGAAAGCAATGAGCAGTTCTTC.

This clonotype has a count of ten or more. The V gene is TRBV28, the J gene TRBJ2-4, with D perhaps matching TRBD1 (5 bases). Germline CDR1 and CDR2: MDHEN and SYDVKM. The CDR3 length is 16 residues. The V end lost 5 bases, the J end lost 0 bases, and 14 bases lay between the germline ends. CDR3 in DNA: TGTGCCAGCAGTACCCGACAGTTCCTAGCCAAAAACATTCAGTACTTC. It encodes CASSTRQFLAKNIQYF.

This clonotype showed up many times. The chain uses TRBV6-5 and TRBJ2-7, with 10 bases that match TRBD2. J lost 2 bases, V lost 5 bases, and 6 bases had no gene match. The length of the CDR3 is 15 residues. Germline V CDR1 and CDR2: MNHEY, SVGAGI. This CDR3 reads CASSLLAGNTYEQYF. The CDR3 nucleotides are TGTGCCAGCAGTCTACTAGCGGGAAACACCTACGAGCAGTACTTC.

The rearrangement links TRBV7-6 to TRBJ2-7, with D perhaps matching TRBD2 (5 bases). This CDR3 has 15 amino acids. The V end was cut by 4 bases, the J end by 0 bases, with 13 bases between. The V gene's germline CDR1 is SGHVS and CDR2 FNYEAQ. Here the CDR3 DNA reads TGTGCCAGCAGCTCTTATTACGGGGACTCCTACGAGCAGTACTTC. Its protein is CASSSYYGDSYEQYF.

V is TRBV29-1 and J is TRBJ2-5; D might be TRBD2 (6 bases). CDR1 is SQVTM, CDR2 ANQGSEA, per germline. The V end lost 3 bases, the J end lost 14 bases, and 25 bases lay between the germline ends. This CDR3 region has 14 residues. CDR3 sequence reads: CSVEEGRTPDGGYF. The CDR3 nucleotides read TGCAGCGTTGAGGAGGGGAGAACCCCGGACGGAGGATACTTC.

This clonotype was detected many times. The chain uses TRBV25-1 and TRBJ2-4; D may match TRBD1 or TRBD2 (5 bases each). Deletions cut 6 bases from V and 7 bases from J, with 13 bases between. The CDR3 has 13 residues. Germline lookup yields CDR1 MGHDK and CDR2 SYGVNS. CDR3 residues: CASRGTGGNIQYF. CDR3 bases: TGTGCCAGCAGGGGGACCGGCGGGAACATTCAGTACTTC.

This chain links TRBV20-1 with TRBJ1-2; D unresolved. The CDR3 extends over 13 amino acids. V lost 5 bases and J lost 5, with 15 bases in between. Germline V lookup: CDR1 DFQATT, CDR2 SNEGSKA (reference sequence). CDR3 DNA sequence: TGCAGTGCTGGGTCGGACCTCAGATATGGCTACACCTTC. Translated, it gives CSAGSDLRYGYTF.

The rearrangement joins TRBV10-3 to TRBJ1-3; 7 bases align to TRBD1. CDR3 length: 13 amino acids. The germline V gene encodes CDR1 ENHRY and CDR2 SYGVKD. V dropped 6 bases and J dropped 2; count of bases not matched to a gene: 1. The chain's CDR3 is CAIRQGAGNTIYF. The CDR3 DNA reads as TGTGCCATCAGGCAGGGGGCTGGAAACACCATATATTTT.

Concerning this clonotype itself: This clone may be a read error of a much larger clone one base away. The J gene is TRBJ1-3, the V gene TRBV11-2; D remains ambiguous. CDR3 length: 15 residues. Germline V CDR1 and CDR2: SGHAT, FQNNGV. The CDR3 spells CAKARGDYSGNTMYF. The CDR3 DNA sequence: TGTGCCAAGGCCCGCGGCGACTACTCTGGAAACACCATGTATTTT. Complete variable domain (other parts from reference TRBV11-2 and TRBJ1-3): EAGVAQSPRYKIIEKRQSVAFWCNPISGHATLYWYQQILGQGPKLLIQFQNNGVVDDSQLPKDRFSAERLKGVDSTLKIQPAKLEDSAVYLCAKARGDYSGNTMYFGEGSWLTVV.

This clonotype was observed many times. The chain joins TRBV4-1 to TRBJ2-7; D perhaps matches TRBD2 (6 bases). Germline loops: CDR1 MGHRA, CDR2 YSYEKL. V dropped 4 bases and J dropped 2 bases, with 12 bases sitting between them. The CDR3 runs 14 residues. In DNA form, the CDR3 reads TGCGCCAGCAGCCCGGGACTGCCCCCCTACGAGCAGTACTTC. Translating gives CASSPGLPPYEQYF.

The chain has TRBV24-1 and TRBJ2-1; TRBD2 matches 12 bases. Per germline, CDR1 KGHDR and CDR2 SFDVKD. The J segment lost 1 base and the V segment lost 8 bases, leaving 5 bases of the junction unmatched. The CDR3 covers 16 residues. CDR3 sequence (DNA): TGTGCCACCAATGTAGGGACTAGCGGGTCCTACAATGAGCAGTTCTTC. Translating it yields CATNVGTSGSYNEQFF.

This clonotype was seen at least ten times. The chain combines TRBV7-2 with TRBJ1-5; D is ambiguous. Trimming removed 3 bases at V and 3 bases at J, with 6 bases between. The CDR3 has 13 amino acids. The V gene's germline CDR1 is SGHTA and CDR2 FQGNSA. The CDR3 sequence: CASSFVYNQPQHF. DNA of the CDR3: TGTGCCAGCAGCTTTGTGTACAATCAGCCCCAGCATTTT.